This T cell receptor (beta chain) was observed in a study of lymphopenia after photon versus proton radiotherapy. The CDR3 runs 16 residues. V was pared by 0 bases and J by 4 bases, with 17 bases between. The germline CDR1 and CDR2 sequences are SGDLS and YYNGEE. Broader study findings: A bigger post-nadir fall in TCR diversity correlated inversely with survival time in deceased patients. Post-nadir diversity loss with photons came from oligoclonal expansion, particularly CD8+ Temra cells. Proton therapy kept repertoires fairly stable, unlike photons, which gained effector/memory cells.

Data came from immunoSEQ multiplex PCR; TCRdb stores just in-frame clones and leaves some out. The sample gives 35,000 to 45,000 clones, roughly four fifths of which show up once; over 20% is in the top ten. Remarks on this clone: No antigen is known for it.

This specimen was peripheral blood, taken from a patient treated with proton-based radiotherapy. The chain joins TRBV9 to TRBJ2-7; D is possibly TRBD2 (6 bases). This receptor was obtained from a woman in her 70s with pancreatic cancer. CDR3 amino acids: CASSVGMGNSGYEQYF. CDR3 DNA: TGTGCCAGCAGCGTAGGAATGGGTAATAGCGGTTACGAGCAGTACTTC.